The rows below give T cell receptor beta chains drawn from one sample of a study of OX40 agonist ivuxolimab in advanced cancers. The data were produced by immunoSEQ multiplex PCR, yet TCRdb's version contains in-frame clones alone and is incomplete. The sample lists tens of thousands of clones, around nine tenths occurring once. This specimen was CD4+ or CD8+ T cells sorted from blood, taken in a trial of the OX40 agonist ivuxolimab. Every receptor here comes from an adult with an advanced solid tumor such as melanoma, head and neck, liver or kidney cancer. Both conserved end residues are part of each CDR3. Each record gives: V gene, J gene, CDR3 protein.

TRBV6-6,TRBJ1-4,CASSYKDRVNEKLFF
TRBV6-4,TRBJ2-1,CASSDAVAGVGLADNEQFF
TRBV27,TRBJ1-1,CASNRQGTNTEAFF
TRBV28,TRBJ2-7,CASSSTGTSGRVHEQYF
TRBV4-2,TRBJ1-1,CASSQDGPQNTEAFF
TRBV14,TRBJ1-4,CASSQEFEGKLFF
TRBV25-1,TRBJ1-2,CATRTGGNYGYTF
TRBV11-1,TRBJ2-5,CASSEKEGRETQYF
TRBV18,TRBJ2-5,CASSPRTGGGETQYF
TRBV9,TRBJ2-1,CASSNDYWDEQFF
TRBV6-5,TRBJ1-4,CASKRGYEKLFF
TRBV7-8,TRBJ2-2,CASSSGLAGADTGELFF
TRBV5-1,TRBJ2-7,CASSLEAGGLYEQYF
TRBV4-1,TRBJ1-1,CASSQPQQGAFF
TRBV29-1,TRBJ1-5,CSVEENRNQPQHF
TRBV2,TRBJ2-6,CASSLLAGRSGSGANVLTF
TRBV5-1,TRBJ2-2,CASSSMMGTGELFF
TRBV7-9,TRBJ1-2,CASSQFPGANYGYTF
TRBV11-2,TRBJ2-4,CASSPALAGVWNIQYF
TRBV5-4,TRBJ1-2,CASSSSGLGYGYTF